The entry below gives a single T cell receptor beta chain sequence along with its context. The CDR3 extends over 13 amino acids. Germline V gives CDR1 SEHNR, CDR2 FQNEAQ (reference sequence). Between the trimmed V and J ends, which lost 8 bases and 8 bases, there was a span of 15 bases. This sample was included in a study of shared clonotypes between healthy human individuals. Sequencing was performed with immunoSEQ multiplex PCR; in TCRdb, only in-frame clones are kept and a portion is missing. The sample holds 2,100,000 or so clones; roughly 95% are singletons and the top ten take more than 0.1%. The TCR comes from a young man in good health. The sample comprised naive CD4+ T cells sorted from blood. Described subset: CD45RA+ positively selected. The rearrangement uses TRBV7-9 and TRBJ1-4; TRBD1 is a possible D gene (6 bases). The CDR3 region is CASGSGTLEKLFF. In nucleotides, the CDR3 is TGTGCCAGCGGATCCGGGACATTGGAAAAACTGTTTTTT.